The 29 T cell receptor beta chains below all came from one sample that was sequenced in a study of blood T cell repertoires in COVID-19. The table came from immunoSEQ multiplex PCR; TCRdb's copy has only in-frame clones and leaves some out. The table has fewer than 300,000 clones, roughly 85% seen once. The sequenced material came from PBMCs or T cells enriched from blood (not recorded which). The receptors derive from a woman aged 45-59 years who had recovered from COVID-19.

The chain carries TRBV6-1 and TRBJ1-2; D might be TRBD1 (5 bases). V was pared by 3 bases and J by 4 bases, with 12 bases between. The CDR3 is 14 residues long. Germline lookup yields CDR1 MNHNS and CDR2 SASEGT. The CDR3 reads CASSEGGEAYGYTF. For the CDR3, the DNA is TGTGCCAGCAGTGAGGGGGGGGAGGCCTATGGCTACACCTTC.

As DNA, the CDR3 is TGTGCCAGCGCACAGGGGGCTGGTCAGCCCCAGCATTTT. It translates to CASAQGAGQPQHF. The V call is TRBV19, the J call TRBJ1-5; 9 bases line up with TRBD1. Trimming took 9 bases from V and 6 from J; bases not matched to a gene: 6. This CDR3 is 13 amino acids long. Germline loops: CDR1 LNHDA, CDR2 SQIVND (reference sequence).

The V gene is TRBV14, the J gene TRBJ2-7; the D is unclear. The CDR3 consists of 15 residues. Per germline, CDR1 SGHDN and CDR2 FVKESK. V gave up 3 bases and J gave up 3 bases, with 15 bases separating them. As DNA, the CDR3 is TGTGCCAGCAGCCAGGTCCGGTTATCCGTCTACGAGCAGTACTTC. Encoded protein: CASSQVRLSVYEQYF.

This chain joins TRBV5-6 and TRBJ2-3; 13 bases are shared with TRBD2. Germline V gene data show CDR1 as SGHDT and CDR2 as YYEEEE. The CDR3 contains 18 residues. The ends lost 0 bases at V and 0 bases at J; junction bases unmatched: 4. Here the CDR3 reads CASSLETSGRGSTDTQYF. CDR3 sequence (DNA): TGTGCCAGCAGCTTGGAAACTAGCGGGAGGGGAAGCACAGATACGCAGTATTTT.

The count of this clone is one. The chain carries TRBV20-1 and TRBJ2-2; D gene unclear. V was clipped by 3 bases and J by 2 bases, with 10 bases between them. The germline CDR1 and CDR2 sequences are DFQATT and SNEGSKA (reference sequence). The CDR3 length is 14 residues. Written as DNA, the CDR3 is TGCAGTGCTAGTGGGCTCGAAAACACCGGGGAGCTGTTTTTT. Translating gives CSASGLENTGELFF.

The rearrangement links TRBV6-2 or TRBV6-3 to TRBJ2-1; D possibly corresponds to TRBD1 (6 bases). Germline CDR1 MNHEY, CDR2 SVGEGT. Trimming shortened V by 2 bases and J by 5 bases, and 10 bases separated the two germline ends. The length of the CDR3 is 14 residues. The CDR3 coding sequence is TGTGCCAGCAGTTACGTGGGGGCTCACAATGAGCAGTTCTTC. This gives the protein CASSYVGAHNEQFF.

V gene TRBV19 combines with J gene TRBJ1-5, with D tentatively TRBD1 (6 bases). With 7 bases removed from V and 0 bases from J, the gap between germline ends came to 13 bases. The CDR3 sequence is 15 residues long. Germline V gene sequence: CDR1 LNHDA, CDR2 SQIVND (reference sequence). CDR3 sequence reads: CASTSRGSSNQPQHF. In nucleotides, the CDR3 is TGTGCCAGTACCAGCAGGGGATCTAGCAATCAGCCCCAGCATTTT.

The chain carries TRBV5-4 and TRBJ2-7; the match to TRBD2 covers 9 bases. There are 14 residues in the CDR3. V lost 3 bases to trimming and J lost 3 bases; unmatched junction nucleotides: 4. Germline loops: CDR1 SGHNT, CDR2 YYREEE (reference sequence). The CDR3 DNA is TGTGCCAGCAGCTATGCGGGGGGGGACTACGAGCAGTACTTC. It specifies CASSYAGGDYEQYF.

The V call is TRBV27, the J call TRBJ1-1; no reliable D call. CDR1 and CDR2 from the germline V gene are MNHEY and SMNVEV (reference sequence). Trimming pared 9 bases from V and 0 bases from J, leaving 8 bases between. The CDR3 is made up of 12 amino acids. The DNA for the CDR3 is TGTGCCAGGGAAGACTTGAACACTGAAGCTTTCTTT. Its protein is CAREDLNTEAFF.

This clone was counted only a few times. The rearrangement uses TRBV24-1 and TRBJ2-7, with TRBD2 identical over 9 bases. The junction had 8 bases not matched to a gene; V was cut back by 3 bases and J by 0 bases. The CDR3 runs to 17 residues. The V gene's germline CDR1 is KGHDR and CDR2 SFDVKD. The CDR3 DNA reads TGTGCCACCAGTGATCTAGGACTAGCGCAATACTCCTACGAGCAGTACTTC. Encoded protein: CATSDLGLAQYSYEQYF.

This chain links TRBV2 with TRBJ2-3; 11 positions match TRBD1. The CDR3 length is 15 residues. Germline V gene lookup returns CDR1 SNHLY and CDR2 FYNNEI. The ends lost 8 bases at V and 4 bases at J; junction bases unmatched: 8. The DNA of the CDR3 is TGTGCCAGCGGCCCGGGACAGGGGGTTCCAGATACGCAGTATTTT. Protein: CASGPGQGVPDTQYF.

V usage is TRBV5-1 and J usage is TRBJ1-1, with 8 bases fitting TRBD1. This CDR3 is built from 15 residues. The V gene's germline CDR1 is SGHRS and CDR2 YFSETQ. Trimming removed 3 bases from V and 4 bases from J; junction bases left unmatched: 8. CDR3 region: CASSSDRVIGTEAFF. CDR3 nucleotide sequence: TGCGCCAGCAGCTCGGACAGGGTGATTGGCACTGAAGCTTTCTTT.

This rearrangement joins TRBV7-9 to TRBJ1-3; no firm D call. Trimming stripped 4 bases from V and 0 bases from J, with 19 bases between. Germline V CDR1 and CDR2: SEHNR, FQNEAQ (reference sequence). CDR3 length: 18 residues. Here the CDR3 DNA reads TGTGCCAGCAGCTCCCAAAAGATGCAGTTTAACTCTGGAAACACCATATATTTT. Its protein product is CASSSQKMQFNSGNTIYF.

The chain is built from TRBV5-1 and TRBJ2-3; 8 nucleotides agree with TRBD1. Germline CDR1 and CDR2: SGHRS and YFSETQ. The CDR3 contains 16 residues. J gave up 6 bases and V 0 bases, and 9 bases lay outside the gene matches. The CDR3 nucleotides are TGCGCCAGCAGCTTGGAGGGTCGGACAGGGCTCGATACGCAGTATTTT. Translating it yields CASSLEGRTGLDTQYF.

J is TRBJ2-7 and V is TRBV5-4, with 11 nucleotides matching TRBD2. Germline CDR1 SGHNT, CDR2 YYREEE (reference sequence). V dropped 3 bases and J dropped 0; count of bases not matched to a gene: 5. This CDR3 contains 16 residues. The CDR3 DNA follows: TGTGCCAGCAGCTCGCTACTAGCGGGAGCCTCCTACGAGCAGTACTTC. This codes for CASSSLLAGASYEQYF.

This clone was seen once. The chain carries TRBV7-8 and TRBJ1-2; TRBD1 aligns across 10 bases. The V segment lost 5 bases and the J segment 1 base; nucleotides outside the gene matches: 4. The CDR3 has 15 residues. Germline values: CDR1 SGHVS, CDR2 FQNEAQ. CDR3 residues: CASSQDRGNNYGYTF. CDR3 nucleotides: TGTGCCAGCAGCCAGGACAGGGGGAATAACTATGGCTACACCTTC.

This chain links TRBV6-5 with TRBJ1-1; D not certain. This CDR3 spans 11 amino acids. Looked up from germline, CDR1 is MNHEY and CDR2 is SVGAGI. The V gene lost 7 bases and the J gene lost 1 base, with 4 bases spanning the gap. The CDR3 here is CASIKNTEAFF. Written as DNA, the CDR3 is TGTGCCAGCATTAAGAACACTGAAGCTTTCTTT.

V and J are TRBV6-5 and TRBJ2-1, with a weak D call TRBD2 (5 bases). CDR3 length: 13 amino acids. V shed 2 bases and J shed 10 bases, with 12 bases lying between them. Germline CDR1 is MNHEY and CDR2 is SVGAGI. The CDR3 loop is CASSYAGFAEQFF. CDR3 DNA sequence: TGTGCCAGCAGTTACGCGGGTTTTGCGGAGCAGTTCTTC.

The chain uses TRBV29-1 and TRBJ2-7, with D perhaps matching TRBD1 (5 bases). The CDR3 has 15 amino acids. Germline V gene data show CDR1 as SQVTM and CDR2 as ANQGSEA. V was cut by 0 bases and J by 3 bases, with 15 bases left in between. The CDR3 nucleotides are TGCAGCGTTGAAGATATTCGGCAGGGTAGCTACGAGCAGTACTTC. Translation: CSVEDIRQGSYEQYF.

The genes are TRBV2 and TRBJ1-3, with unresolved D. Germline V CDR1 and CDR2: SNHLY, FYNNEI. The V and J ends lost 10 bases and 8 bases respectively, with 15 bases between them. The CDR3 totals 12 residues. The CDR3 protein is CATGSTRDTIYF. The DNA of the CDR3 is TGTGCCACCGGGTCTACGCGGGACACCATATATTTT. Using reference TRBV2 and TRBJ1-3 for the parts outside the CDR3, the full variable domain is EPEVTQTPSHQVTQMGQEVILRCVPISNHLYFYWYRQILGQKVEFLVSFYNNEISEKSEIFDDQFSVERPDGSNFTLKIRSTKLEDSAMYFCATGSTRDTIYFGEGSWLTVV.

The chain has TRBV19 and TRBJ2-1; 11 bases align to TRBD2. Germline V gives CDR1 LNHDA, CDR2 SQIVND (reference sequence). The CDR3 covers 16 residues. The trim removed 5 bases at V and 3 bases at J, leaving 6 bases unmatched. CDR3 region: CASSVGLAGLYNEQFF. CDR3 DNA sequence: TGTGCCAGTAGTGTTGGACTAGCGGGCCTCTACAATGAGCAGTTCTTC.

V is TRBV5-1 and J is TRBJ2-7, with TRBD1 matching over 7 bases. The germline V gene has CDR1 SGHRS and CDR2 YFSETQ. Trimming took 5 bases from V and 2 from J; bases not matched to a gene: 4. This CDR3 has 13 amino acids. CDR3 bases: TGCGCCAGCAGTAACGGACAGGCCTACGAGCAGTACTTC. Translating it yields CASSNGQAYEQYF.

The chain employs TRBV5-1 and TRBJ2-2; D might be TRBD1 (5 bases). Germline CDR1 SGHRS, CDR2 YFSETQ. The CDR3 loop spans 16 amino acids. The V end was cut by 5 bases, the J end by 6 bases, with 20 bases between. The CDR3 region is CASRLSGAETAGELFF. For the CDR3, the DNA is TGCGCCAGCAGATTGAGTGGGGCGGAAACGGCCGGGGAGCTGTTTTTT.

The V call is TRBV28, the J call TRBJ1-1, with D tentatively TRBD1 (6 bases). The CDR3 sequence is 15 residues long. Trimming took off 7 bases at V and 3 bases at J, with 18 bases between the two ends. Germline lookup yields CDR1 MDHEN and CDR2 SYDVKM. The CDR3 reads CASIEADRIDTEAFF. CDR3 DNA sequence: TGTGCCAGCATTGAGGCCGACAGGATAGACACTGAAGCTTTCTTT.

CDR3 DNA sequence: TGCGCCAGTCCGGAGGGGGCGAGCTATGGCTACACCTTC. Its protein product is CASPEGASYGYTF. This sequence joins TRBV5-1 and TRBJ1-2; 7 nucleotides line up with TRBD1. The germline V gene has CDR1 SGHRS and CDR2 YFSETQ. The CDR3 totals 13 residues. Trimming cost V 8 bases and J 4 bases; bases outside gene matches: 8.

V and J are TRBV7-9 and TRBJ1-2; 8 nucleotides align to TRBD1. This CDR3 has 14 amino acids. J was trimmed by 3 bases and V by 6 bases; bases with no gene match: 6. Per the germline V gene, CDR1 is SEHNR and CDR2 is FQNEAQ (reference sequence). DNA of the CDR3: TGTGCCAGCAGGCGACAGGGGAGGGACTATGGCTACACCTTC. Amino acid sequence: CASRRQGRDYGYTF.

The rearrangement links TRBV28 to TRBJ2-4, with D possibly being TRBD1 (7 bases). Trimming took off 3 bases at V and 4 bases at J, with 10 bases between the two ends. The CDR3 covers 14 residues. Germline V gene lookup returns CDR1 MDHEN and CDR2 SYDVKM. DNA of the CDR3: TGTGCCAGCAGTTTGGCAGGGGGGAAAAACATTCAGTACTTC. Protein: CASSLAGGKNIQYF. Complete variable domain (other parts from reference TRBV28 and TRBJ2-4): DVKVTQSSRYLVKRTGEKVFLECVQDMDHENMFWYRQDPGLGLRLIYFSYDVKMKEKGDIPEGYSVSREKKERFSLILESASTNQTSMYLCASSLAGGKNIQYFGAGTRLSVL.

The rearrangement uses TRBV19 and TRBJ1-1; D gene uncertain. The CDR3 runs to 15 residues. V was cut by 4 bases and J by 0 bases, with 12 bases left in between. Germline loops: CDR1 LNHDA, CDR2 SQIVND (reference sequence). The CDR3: CASSRRLRMNTEAFF. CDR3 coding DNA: TGTGCCAGTAGTAGGAGGCTCCGGATGAACACTGAAGCTTTCTTT.

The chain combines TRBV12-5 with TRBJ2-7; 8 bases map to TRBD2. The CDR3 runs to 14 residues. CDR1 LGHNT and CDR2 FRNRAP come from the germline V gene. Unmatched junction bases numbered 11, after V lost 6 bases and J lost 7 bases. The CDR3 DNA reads TGTGCTAGTGGCCTGAGCGGGAGCCTTCAGGAGCAGTACTTC. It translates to CASGLSGSLQEQYF.